This T cell receptor beta chain derives from a study of T cell repertoires in aging, cancer and after chemotherapy. Study-level information: Healthy donor repertoires were recorded over several months to years and showed clear clonal overlap. The full dataset contained 7 million to 9.5 million TCR reads.

Multiplex touch-down PCR with TRB-A/B primers amplified rearranged V-D-J TRB sequences. TCRdb independently ran MiXCR on the multiplex PCR reads; one entry per CDR3 protein. The sample has about 10,000 distinct CDR3 sequences, about 30% seen once. This clonotype appeared a few times. TCR beta rearrangements were amplified from peripheral blood genomic DNA. The TCR sequence derives from a human donor in good health. The donor label of this sample is uncertain. The sequenced sample consisted of blood.

The CDR3 bases are TGTGCCAGCAGCCCTACAGGGGGGGGTCAGCCCCAGCATTTT. Translating it yields CASSPTGGGQPQHF. The genes are TRBV12-3 or TRBV12-4 and TRBJ1-5; 8 bases map to TRBD1. The CDR3 has 14 amino acids. V trimming: 6 bases; J trimming: 6 bases; junction bases outside the gene matches: 7.